This is a list of T cell receptor beta chains from one sample in a study of blood T cell repertoires in COVID-19. The data were produced by immunoSEQ multiplex PCR, yet TCRdb's version contains in-frame clones alone and is incomplete. Of approximately 22,000 clones in the sample, approximately 83% are singletons; the top ten hold 22%. Sample: peripheral blood. All receptors derive from a man older than 75 with active or convalescent COVID-19. Both conserved end residues are part of each CDR3. The order of the fields is D gene, V gene, J gene, clone size, CDR3 DNA, CDR3 protein. The D gene is left open where the match is weak. Not every row has a clone size; where given, it reads once, few, many or a size class.

.	TRBV28	TRBJ1-2	.	TGTGCCAGCAGTTCAAGTAGCTATGGCTACACCTTC	CASSSSSYGYTF
.	TRBV5-6	TRBJ1-2	.	TGTGCCAGCAGCTTTAACAGGGCAACCTATGGCTACACCTTC	CASSFNRATYGYTF
.	TRBV5-1	TRBJ1-6	.	TGCGCCAGCAGCTTGGGTGGGGGGGCCTCGGTAAATTCACCCCTCCACTTT	CASSLGGGASVNSPLHF
.	TRBV7-2	TRBJ2-6	.	TGTGCCAGCAGCGGGTTGACGGGTCTCCGTGGGGCCAACGTCCTGACTTTC	CASSGLTGLRGANVLTF
.	TRBV19	TRBJ1-1	.	TGTGCCAGTAGTATGGGTCAGGGGATGAACACTGAAGCTTTCTTT	CASSMGQGMNTEAFF
.	TRBV5-1	TRBJ1-1	.	TGCGCCAGCAGTACGGACATGAACACTGAAGCTTTCTTT	CASSTDMNTEAFF
TRBD2	TRBV5-1	TRBJ2-1	once	TGCGCCAGCAGCCAAAGACTAGCGGGGTACAATGAGCAGTTCTTC	CASSQRLAGYNEQFF
TRBD1	TRBV28	TRBJ1-1	.	TGTGCCAGCAGTTTGGGGTTCCGACTGACAGGGGGCAAGAGAACTGAAGCTTTCTTT	CASSLGFRLTGGKRTEAFF
.	TRBV21-1	TRBJ1-4	.	TGTGCCAGCAGCCCGGATGGGGGACAGAGCTTATCTAATGATGAAAAACTGTTTTTT	CASSPDGGQSLSNDEKLFF
.	TRBV18	TRBJ2-2	.	TGTGCCAGCTCACCAGAGAGGGCAGAAGCCACCGGGGAGCTGTTTTTT	CASSPERAEATGELFF
TRBD2	TRBV19	TRBJ2-1	.	TGTGCCAGTAGTTCCACGGGACTAGCGGGGGACAATGAGCAGTTCTTC	CASSSTGLAGDNEQFF
TRBD2	TRBV6-5	TRBJ2-5	.	TGTGCCAGCAGAACTAGCGGGGGGGCCCAAGAGACCCAGTACTTC	CASRTSGGAQETQYF
TRBD2	TRBV3-1/TRBV3-2	TRBJ2-3	.	TGTGCCAGCAGCCTTGGACTAGCGGGGGGTGTCACAGATACGCAGTATTTT	CASSLGLAGGVTDTQYF
.	TRBV7-2	TRBJ1-5	few	TGTGCCAGCAGCTTAGGAGGAGGGAACAATCAGCCCCAGCATTTT	CASSLGGGNNQPQHF
.	TRBV18	TRBJ1-3	.	TGTGCCAGCTCACCACAAACAGGGTCTGGAAACACCATATATTTT	CASSPQTGSGNTIYF
TRBD2	TRBV5-4	TRBJ2-1	.	TGTGCCAGCAGCTTCGGCGGGAGGGCCTACAATGAGCAGTTCTTC	CASSFGGRAYNEQFF
TRBD2	TRBV7-2	TRBJ2-7	.	TGTGCCAGCAGCTTAGCGCGGACTAGCGGGAGAAACGAGCAGTACTTC	CASSLARTSGRNEQYF
.	TRBV24-1	TRBJ2-7	.	TGTGCCACCAGTGAAGTGACAGGCGGCGAGCAGTACTTC	CATSEVTGGEQYF
.	TRBV2	TRBJ1-5	few	TGTGCCAGCAGTGAGTCGCGGGCCCAGCATTTT	CASSESRAQHF
.	TRBV7-2	TRBJ2-1	.	TGTGCCAGCAGCTTAAGCCTCACGCAGAGCGATGAGCAGTTCTTC	CASSLSLTQSDEQFF
TRBD1	TRBV2	TRBJ2-1	few	TGTGCCAGCCGATGGGGACAGGCAAATGAGCAGTTCTTC	CASRWGQANEQFF
TRBD2	TRBV2	TRBJ2-7	.	TGTGCCAGCAGTGGGGGACTAGCATCCTACGAGCAGTACTTC	CASSGGLASYEQYF
.	TRBV5-1	TRBJ1-5	.	TGCGCCAGCAGCTTGTCTACTGATCAGCCCCAGCATTTT	CASSLSTDQPQHF
.	TRBV5-6	TRBJ2-3	.	TGTGCCAGCAGCCAGGACGGCGGGGCCACAGATACGCAGTATTTT	CASSQDGGATDTQYF
TRBD1	TRBV19	TRBJ1-1	.	TGTGCCAGTAGTAGCCGCACAGGGGGCCTGGACACTGAAGCTTTCTTT	CASSSRTGGLDTEAFF
.	TRBV3-1/TRBV3-2	TRBJ1-1	.	TGTGCCAGCAGCCCAACGAGGGTTGGAGGCCTAGAAGCTTTCTTT	CASSPTRVGGLEAFF
TRBD1	TRBV29-1	TRBJ2-5	.	TGCAGCGGACGACAGGGGCCCGGAGAGACCCAGTACTTC	CSGRQGPGETQYF
.	TRBV28	TRBJ1-5	medium-sized	TGTGCCAGCACCCCAGGGTCCCGGGGGGCCCAGCATTTT	CASTPGSRGAQHF
.	TRBV5-5	TRBJ1-1	.	TGTGCCAGCAGCTTGGTTCCAGCTGAAGCTTTCTTT	CASSLVPAEAFF
TRBD2	TRBV27	TRBJ2-2	.	TGTGCCAGCAGTTTGTCTCCAGCGGGGGACACCGGGGAGCTGTTTTTT	CASSLSPAGDTGELFF
TRBD1	TRBV2	TRBJ1-2	.	TGTGCCAGCAGTGCGGACAGGGGACCTTATGGCTACACCTTC	CASSADRGPYGYTF
.	TRBV7-2	TRBJ2-7	once	TGTGCCAGCAGCTTAGGGCAGGGTGGTTACGAGCAGTACTTC	CASSLGQGGYEQYF
TRBD2	TRBV14	TRBJ2-1	.	TGTGCCAGCAGACCCAGCCTGGGGACTAGCGGGGGGGCCTCTTACAATGAGCAGTTCTTC	CASRPSLGTSGGASYNEQFF
TRBD1	TRBV19	TRBJ1-1	few	TGTGCCAGTAGTACCGACAGGGGGAACACTGAAGCTTTCTTT	CASSTDRGNTEAFF
.	TRBV18	TRBJ1-5	.	TGTGCCAGCTCACCACGGGGGGATCAGCCCCAGCATTTT	CASSPRGDQPQHF
TRBD2	TRBV5-1	TRBJ2-5	.	TGCGCCAGCGGGAGGGGAGAGACCCAGTACTTC	CASGRGETQYF
.	TRBV4-2	TRBJ2-1	.	TGTGCCAGCAGCCAAGTGGCGGGGTCAGGAAACAATGAGCAGTTCTTC	CASSQVAGSGNNEQFF
.	TRBV6-2/TRBV6-3	TRBJ1-5	.	TGTGCCAGCAGTTACGCGGATTTGCAGCCCCAGCATTTT	CASSYADLQPQHF
.	TRBV4-1	TRBJ1-6	medium-sized	TGCGCCAGCAGCCAAGAGGGCTTAATAGGAAAATCACCCCTCCACTTT	CASSQEGLIGKSPLHF
.	TRBV19	TRBJ1-1	.	TGTGCCAGTAGTCCTCGAACGGGGAGAGAAGGGGGCACTGAAGCTTTCTTT	CASSPRTGREGGTEAFF
.	TRBV7-2	TRBJ2-3	.	TGTGCCAGCAGCTACCGGGACTCAGTTACGCAGTATTTT	CASSYRDSVTQYF
TRBD2	TRBV6-5	TRBJ2-5	.	TGTGCCAGCAGTTATTCCAGCGGGGGGGCCGGGGAGACCCAGTACTTC	CASSYSSGGAGETQYF
.	TRBV7-8	TRBJ1-2	.	TGTGCCAGCAGCTTAGCTACCATCCTAGACGGTCTCTATGGCTACACCTTC	CASSLATILDGLYGYTF
.	TRBV7-8	TRBJ1-2	.	TGTGCCAGCAGCTTAGCTATTTATAACTATGGCTACACCTTC	CASSLAIYNYGYTF
.	TRBV19	TRBJ2-7	.	TGTGCCAGTAGTATAGTCTTCCTTATATCAGGATCTTACGAGCAGTACTTC	CASSIVFLISGSYEQYF
.	TRBV19	TRBJ2-3	.	TGTGCCAGTAGTATCTTGGCGGGAACCACAGATACGCAGTATTTT	CASSILAGTTDTQYF
TRBD1	TRBV27	TRBJ1-5	.	TGTGCCAGCAAACTACAGGGGGCTGGTCAGCCCCAGCATTTT	CASKLQGAGQPQHF
.	TRBV11-2	TRBJ2-7	.	TGTGCCAGCAGCTTAGATCGTGGCGGGCAGTACTTC	CASSLDRGGQYF
TRBD2	TRBV7-2	TRBJ2-4	.	TGTGCCAGCAGCTTAGTATCGAGGACGGGGGGAATTCAGTACTTC	CASSLVSRTGGIQYF
.	TRBV6-5	TRBJ1-1	.	TGTGCCAGCGTCCCTCACACTGAAGCTTTCTTT	CASVPHTEAFF
.	TRBV29-1	TRBJ2-2	once	TGCAGCGTTGACGGTAGGAACACCGGGGAGCTGTTTTTT	CSVDGRNTGELFF